What follows are 30 T cell receptor beta chains derived from one specimen sequenced in a study of cytomegalovirus exposure and HLA in healthy donors. The PCR used 60 Vbeta and 13 Jbeta primers. Generated by immunoSEQ multiplex PCR, the TCRdb table keeps only in-frame clones and is missing some. The sample includes around 65,000 clones, about 63% of them seen just once. Input material: PBMCs. These receptors were collected from a man aged 35 to 55 in good health and CMV-seropositive.

CDR3 in DNA: TGTGCCTGGGGTACAGGGGTGAAGGAGACCCAGTACTTC. Its translation is CAWGTGVKETQYF. The chain recombines TRBV30 with TRBJ2-5, with 7 bases aligning to TRBD1. The CDR3 length is 13 residues. V shed 5 bases and J 5 bases; nucleotides not matched to a gene: 8. Germline-derived CDR1 and CDR2 are GTSNPN and SVGIG (reference sequence).

In its sample, this clone was seen a few times. The J gene is TRBJ2-1, the V gene TRBV9; TRBD2 aligns across 7 bases. CDR1 is SGDLS, CDR2 YYNGEE, per germline. The V and J ends lost 0 bases and 2 bases, in that order; junction bases with no gene match: 8. The CDR3 runs to 17 residues. The DNA of the CDR3 is TGTGCCAGCAGCGTAGGTTTGAGCGGGGCCCCCTACAATGAGCAGTTCTTC. Its protein product is CASSVGLSGAPYNEQFF.

The gene calls are TRBV6-6 and TRBJ2-5; 8 nucleotides match TRBD1. CDR1 is MNHNY and CDR2 is SVGAGI in the germline V gene (reference sequence). This CDR3 has 13 residues. Germline trimming cut 6 bases from V and 5 bases from J; bases unmatched to any gene: 5. CDR3 amino acids: CASRPTGEETQYF. The CDR3 nucleotides are TGTGCCAGCAGACCGACAGGGGAGGAGACCCAGTACTTC.

This chain joins TRBV7-2 and TRBJ2-1; the D is unclear. The V end lost 2 bases, the J end lost 5 bases, and 10 bases lay between the germline ends. Looked up from germline, CDR1 is SGHTA and CDR2 is FQGNSA. The CDR3 extends over 14 amino acids. CDR3 nucleotides: TGTGCCAGCAGCTTATACCTAGAGAACAATGAGCAGTTCTTC. Its translation is CASSLYLENNEQFF.

This chain links TRBV5-1 with TRBJ2-1; TRBD1 might be the D (10 bases). Trimming took off 3 bases at V and 5 bases at J, with 30 bases between the two ends. The CDR3 is 20 residues long. Per the germline V gene, CDR1 is SGHRS and CDR2 is YFSETQ. The CDR3 spells CASSSPRTGGSGGFHNEQFF. Written as DNA, the CDR3 is TGCGCCAGCAGCTCCCCTAGGACAGGGGGGAGCGGGGGGTTCCACAATGAGCAGTTCTTC. Combining the CDR3 with reference TRBV5-1 and TRBJ2-1 gives the whole variable domain KAGVTQTPRYLIKTRGQQVTLSCSPISGHRSVSWYQQTPGQGLQFLFEYFSETQRNKGNFPGRFSGRQFSNSRSEMNVSTLELGDSALYLCASSSPRTGGSGGFHNEQFFGPGTRLTVL.

This clone showed up just a few times. This chain uses TRBV7-3 with TRBJ2-3; 8 bases map to TRBD2. The CDR3 is 15 amino acids. V was clipped by 5 bases and J by 1 base; unmatched bases: 5. CDR1 SGHTA and CDR2 FQGTGA come from the germline V gene. In DNA, the CDR3 is TGTGCCAGCAGCCCCGACGGGGGGGGCACAGATACGCAGTATTTT. It translates to CASSPDGGGTDTQYF.

The CDR3 DNA reads as TGTGCCTGGAACCTTGGCAGCCCCGACAATGGCTACACCTTC. This sequence encodes CAWNLGSPDNGYTF. The chain employs TRBV30 and TRBJ1-2; no reliable D call. This CDR3 has 14 residues. From germline, CDR1 is GTSNPN and CDR2 SVGIG (reference sequence). With 4 bases removed from V and 6 bases from J, the gap between germline ends came to 18 bases.

The chain is built from TRBV7-9 and TRBJ2-3; 10 nucleotides agree with TRBD1. After removal of 6 bases from V and 4 bases from J, the junction contained 16 bases not matched to a gene. The CDR3 totals 18 residues. Germline lookup yields CDR1 SEHNR and CDR2 FQNEAQ (reference sequence). The CDR3 spells CASRLPIGTGDGADTQYF. The CDR3 region has the DNA TGTGCCAGCAGGTTACCGATAGGGACAGGGGACGGAGCAGATACGCAGTATTTT.

This clone was recorded once. This chain joins TRBV10-3 and TRBJ2-5, with 11 bases aligning to TRBD2. With the DNA end fitting TRBJ2-7 better, the J assignment may be wrong. In germline, CDR1 is ENHRY, CDR2 SYGVKD. This CDR3 is built from 13 residues. The CDR3 is CATLAGGANEQYF. The CDR3 region has the DNA TGTGCCACCTTAGCGGGGGGGGCCAACGAGCAGTACTTC.

The gene calls are TRBV6-4 and TRBJ1-1; D is ambiguous. CDR3 length equals 13 residues. Per germline, CDR1 MRHNA and CDR2 SNTAGT. The ends were cut back, 3 bases at V and 3 bases at J, with 8 bases in the middle. In DNA, the CDR3 is TGTGCCAGCAGTGAGCAACCAGACACTGAAGCTTTCTTT. Residues: CASSEQPDTEAFF.

This rearrangement joins TRBV10-2 to TRBJ1-5; D possibly corresponds to TRBD1 (5 bases). This CDR3 region has 13 residues. Germline CDR1 WSHSY, CDR2 SAAADI. V lost 7 bases, J lost 1 base, and 8 bases lay in between. The CDR3 spells CASTRQSNQPQHF. The CDR3 DNA is TGCGCCAGCACCCGACAGAGCAATCAGCCCCAGCATTTT.

The genes are TRBV4-1 and TRBJ1-2, with D possibly being TRBD1 (6 bases). The V end lost 4 bases, the J end lost 6 bases, and 24 bases lay between the germline ends. Germline V gene sequence: CDR1 MGHRA, CDR2 YSYEKL. The CDR3 covers 17 residues. CDR3: CASSLAPLGGGIHGYTF. In nucleotides, the CDR3 is TGCGCCAGCAGCCTTGCACCTTTAGGGGGGGGAATCCATGGCTACACCTTC.

The sample holds a few counts of this clone. The rearrangement links TRBV7-2 to TRBJ2-5; D perhaps matches TRBD1 (6 bases). V gave up 5 bases and J gave up 6 bases, with 13 bases separating them. Per germline, CDR1 SGHTA and CDR2 FQGNSA. The CDR3 has 13 residues. DNA of the CDR3: TGTGCCAGCAGCCCAGGGGTGTGGAAGACCCAGTACTTC. Translating gives CASSPGVWKTQYF.

The V and J genes are TRBV2 and TRBJ1-4; 7 nucleotides match TRBD1. The CDR3 covers 15 residues. The germline CDR1 and CDR2 sequences are SNHLY and FYNNEI. V lost 6 bases, J lost 11 bases, and 15 bases stayed unmatched. Here the CDR3 DNA reads TGTGCCAGCAGAGGGACAGCCAAAAGGGACTGGAAACTGTTTTTT. It specifies CASRGTAKRDWKLFF.

The chain recombines TRBV30 with TRBJ2-7, with D perhaps TRBD2 (5 bases). V shed 1 base and J shed 2 bases, with 9 bases lying between them. CDR1 and CDR2 from the germline V gene are GTSNPN and SVGIG (reference sequence). This CDR3 comprises 13 residues. The CDR3 region has the DNA TGTGCCTGGAGTGGAGGGCACGCCTACGAGCAGTACTTC. It codes for CAWSGGHAYEQYF. Using reference TRBV30 and TRBJ2-7 for the parts outside the CDR3, the full variable domain is SQTIHQWPATLVQPVGSPLSLECTVEGTSNPNLYWYRQAAGRGLQLLFYSVGIGQISSEVPQNLSASRPQDRQFILSSKKLLLSDSGFYLCAWSGGHAYEQYFGPGTRLTVT.

The CDR3 DNA is TGTGCCAGCAGCTTAGGTGGAGGGCAAGAATATCAGCCCCAGCATTTT. This encodes CASSLGGGQEYQPQHF. The chain links TRBV5-8 to TRBJ1-5, with D unclear. V lost 2 bases, J lost 5 bases, and 17 bases lay in between. The CDR3 is 16 residues long. Per germline, CDR1 SGHTS and CDR2 YDEGEE.

The gene calls are TRBV19 and TRBJ2-3; TRBD2 matches 7 bases. The CDR3 contains 16 residues. The V and J ends lost 7 bases and 1 base, in that order; junction bases with no gene match: 11. Germline V CDR1 and CDR2: LNHDA, SQIVND (reference sequence). CDR3 sequence reads: CASNLQRGGGTDTQYF. For the CDR3, the DNA is TGTGCCAGTAACTTACAACGTGGGGGGGGCACAGATACGCAGTATTTT.

This chain links TRBV4-2 with TRBJ2-7, with 8 nucleotides matching TRBD2. The CDR3 extends over 16 amino acids. J gave up 4 bases and V 1 base, and 9 bases lay outside the gene matches. Germline V lookup: CDR1 LGHNA, CDR2 YNFKEQ. The CDR3 DNA reads TGTGCCAGCAGCCAAGCGGAATTAGCGGGAAATTACGAGCAGTACTTC. It specifies CASSQAELAGNYEQYF.

This clone turned up a few times. The junction departs from germline at one end; a sequencing error may be responsible. V is TRBV7-7 and J is TRBJ2-3; TRBD2 matches 9 bases. Germline CDR1 reads SSHAT; CDR2 reads FNYEAQ (reference sequence). The CDR3 consists of 15 residues. CDR3 region: CASSARLAGTDTQYF. CDR3 in DNA: TGTGCTAGCAGCGCCAGACTAGCGGGCACAGATACGCAGTATTTT.

This clone was seen a single time. The V call is TRBV30, the J call TRBJ2-7; no clear D. The CDR3 extends over 13 amino acids. Germline CDR1 and CDR2: GTSNPN and SVGIG (reference sequence). Trimming cost V 2 bases and J 0 bases, with 8 bases left between them. The CDR3 is CAWSHPSSYEQYF. The CDR3 DNA reads as TGTGCCTGGAGTCATCCTAGCTCCTACGAGCAGTACTTC.

V usage is TRBV9 and J usage is TRBJ2-7; 7 nucleotides line up with TRBD2. Germline-derived CDR1 and CDR2 are SGDLS and YYNGEE. V gave up 0 bases and J gave up 4 bases; unmatched junction bases: 16. CDR3 length: 18 residues. The CDR3 spells CASSVATGEGRRLYEQYF. CDR3 nucleotides: TGTGCCAGCAGCGTAGCTACTGGGGAGGGCAGGAGACTATACGAGCAGTACTTC.

This chain uses TRBV25-1 with TRBJ2-1; 12 bases are a match to TRBD2. Trimming removed 5 bases from V and 6 bases from J; junction bases left unmatched: 8. Germline assignment: CDR1 MGHDK and CDR2 SYGVNS. The CDR3 sequence is 16 residues long. The CDR3 is CASSSWASGRANEQFF. DNA of the CDR3: TGTGCCAGCAGTTCCTGGGCTAGCGGGAGGGCCAATGAGCAGTTCTTC.

The J gene is TRBJ2-7, the V gene TRBV2, with TRBD2 as a possible D gene (6 bases). V gave up 7 bases and J gave up 0 bases, with 16 bases separating them. This CDR3 is built from 15 residues. CDR1 SNHLY and CDR2 FYNNEI come from the germline V gene. DNA for the CDR3: TGTGCCAGCAAACGGCAGCGGGCCAACTCCTACGAGCAGTACTTC. Its protein is CASKRQRANSYEQYF. The full variable domain, with the rest looked up from reference TRBV2 and TRBJ2-7, is EPEVTQTPSHQVTQMGQEVILRCVPISNHLYFYWYRQILGQKVEFLVSFYNNEISEKSEIFDDQFSVERPDGSNFTLKIRSTKLEDSAMYFCASKRQRANSYEQYFGPGTRLTVT.

This chain connects TRBV11-2 to TRBJ2-7; maybe TRBD1 (6 bases). CDR1 and CDR2 (germline): SGHAT, FQNNGV. There are 14 residues in the CDR3. With 0 bases removed from V and 4 bases from J, the gap between germline ends came to 10 bases. The chain's CDR3 is CASSLDSTGYEQYF. The CDR3 nucleotides are TGTGCCAGCAGCTTAGACTCGACAGGTTACGAGCAGTACTTC.

CDR3 coding DNA: TGTGCACCCACCGGAAGGGAGTCAAACTACAATGAGCAGTTCTTC. This translates into CAPTGRESNYNEQFF. This rearrangement joins TRBV12-2 to TRBJ2-1; TRBD2, the table's D call, was not compared with the DNA. TRBV12-2 is reported as a pseudogene. The CDR3 length is 15 residues.

The chain couples TRBV4-3 to TRBJ1-4, with 7 bases lining up with TRBD1. Germline CDR1 and CDR2: LGHNA and YSLEER. The CDR3 is 16 residues long. Germline trimming cut 0 bases from V and 7 bases from J; bases unmatched to any gene: 8. CDR3 residues: CASSQDSGQRSEKLFF. The CDR3 DNA sequence: TGCGCCAGCAGCCAAGACTCGGGACAGCGGTCTGAAAAACTGTTTTTT.

This chain links TRBV4-3 with TRBJ2-5; 11 bases align to TRBD2. Germline CDR1 and CDR2: LGHNA and YSLEER. V was pared by 1 base and J by 2 bases, with 9 bases of the junction left unmatched. The CDR3 has 18 amino acids. The CDR3 loop reads CASSQGASGRLTQETQYF. Written as DNA, the CDR3 is TGCGCCAGCAGCCAAGGAGCTAGCGGGAGGTTGACACAAGAGACCCAGTACTTC.

The chain has TRBV5-5 and TRBJ1-2; 8 positions agree with TRBD1. This CDR3 has 14 residues. CDR1 is SGHKS, CDR2 YYEKEE, per germline (reference sequence). V dropped 3 bases and J dropped 4; count of bases not matched to a gene: 5. In nucleotides, the CDR3 is TGTGCCAGCAGCTCCCAGGACAGGGCCTATGGCTACACCTTC. Translated, it gives CASSSQDRAYGYTF.

This clone was seen a few times. This sequence joins TRBV4-2 and TRBJ2-2, with 7 bases lining up with TRBD2. Looked up from germline, CDR1 is LGHNA and CDR2 is YNFKEQ. CDR3 length: 14 residues. The V gene end was trimmed by 6 bases and the J gene end by 6 bases; junction bases not matched to a gene: 7. The CDR3 loop is CASRAREDAGELFF. The CDR3 nucleotides are TGTGCCAGCAGAGCACGGGAGGACGCCGGGGAGCTGTTTTTT.

The chain carries TRBV7-2 and TRBJ2-7; D not resolved. Germline V gene data show CDR1 as SGHTA and CDR2 as FQGNSA. The CDR3 sequence is 14 residues long. V was cut by 5 bases and J by 2 bases, with 13 bases left in between. The CDR3 here is CASSPRWAPYEQYF. The CDR3 coding sequence is TGTGCCAGCAGCCCCCGTTGGGCCCCCTACGAGCAGTACTTC. Combining the CDR3 with reference TRBV7-2 and TRBJ2-7 gives the whole variable domain GAGVSQSPSNKVTEKGKDVELRCDPISGHTALYWYRQSLGQGLEFLIYFQGNSAPDKSGLPSDRFSAERTGGSVSTLTIQRTQQEDSAVYLCASSPRWAPYEQYFGPGTRLTVT.